One and the same sample provided the 5 T cell receptor beta chains below, sequenced in a study of cytomegalovirus exposure and HLA in healthy donors. The PCR was carried out with 60 Vbeta primers and 13 Jbeta primers. Profiled with immunoSEQ multiplex PCR; TCRdb holds only in-frame clones, not every one. This table has roughly 200,000 clones, 12% appearing once. Sequencing input: PBMCs. The source of these receptors is a man aged 50-59 years in good health and CMV-seropositive.

The V and J genes are TRBV9 and TRBJ2-1; 9 bases line up with TRBD1. Germline V gene sequence: CDR1 SGDLS, CDR2 YYNGEE. Trimming removed 0 bases from V and 6 bases from J; junction bases left unmatched: 4. CDR3 length equals 15 residues. The CDR3, as DNA: TGTGCCAGCAGCGTAGACGGGACAGGGTTCAATGAGCAGTTCTTC. It is translated as CASSVDGTGFNEQFF.

In its sample, this clone was seen a few times. This chain connects TRBV28 to TRBJ2-2; D remains ambiguous. CDR1 is MDHEN and CDR2 is SYDVKM in the germline V gene. V lost 2 bases to trimming and J lost 3 bases, with 7 bases between them. The CDR3 length is 14 residues. The CDR3, as DNA: TGTGCCAGCAGTTTAAACATCGACACCGGGGAGCTGTTTTTT. This sequence encodes CASSLNIDTGELFF.

The chain joins TRBV6-4 to TRBJ2-3, with 9 bases fitting TRBD2. Germline V gene data show CDR1 as MRHNA and CDR2 as SNTAGT. CDR3 length: 15 residues. V lost 3 bases, J lost 5 bases, and 6 bases stayed unmatched. CDR3 sequence reads: CASSEIAGAGDTQYF. The CDR3, as DNA: TGTGCCAGCAGTGAAATAGCGGGGGCGGGAGATACGCAGTATTTT.

The rearrangement links TRBV28 to TRBJ1-2, with 7 positions matching TRBD1. The CDR3 has 14 amino acids. Germline values: CDR1 MDHEN, CDR2 SYDVKM. Unmatched junction bases numbered 4, after V lost 5 bases and J lost 1 base. Here the CDR3 reads CASSLGGDNYGYTF. The CDR3 DNA is TGTGCCAGCAGTCTAGGGGGCGATAACTATGGCTACACCTTC.

The table lists this clone with a few counts. This sequence joins TRBV2 and TRBJ1-1, with D uncertain. The V gene's germline CDR1 is SNHLY and CDR2 FYNNEI. The ends were cut back, 5 bases at V and 3 bases at J, with 10 bases in the middle. This CDR3 is built from 13 residues. Written as DNA, the CDR3 is TGTGCCAGCAGTAGAACTCAGGACACTGAAGCTTTCTTT. It yields the protein CASSRTQDTEAFF.